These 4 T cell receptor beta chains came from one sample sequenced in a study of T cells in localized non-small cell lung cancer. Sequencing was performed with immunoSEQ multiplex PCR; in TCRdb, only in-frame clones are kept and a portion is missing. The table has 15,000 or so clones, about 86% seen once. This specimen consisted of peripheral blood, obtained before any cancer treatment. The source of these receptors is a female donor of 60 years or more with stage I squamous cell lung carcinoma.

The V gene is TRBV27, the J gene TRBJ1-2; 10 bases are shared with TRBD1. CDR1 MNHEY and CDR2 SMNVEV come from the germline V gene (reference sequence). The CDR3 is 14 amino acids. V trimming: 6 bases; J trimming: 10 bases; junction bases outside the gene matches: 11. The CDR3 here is CASSPGTGVSHYTF. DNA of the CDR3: TGTGCCAGCAGCCCCGGGACAGGGGTGAGTCACTACACCTTC.

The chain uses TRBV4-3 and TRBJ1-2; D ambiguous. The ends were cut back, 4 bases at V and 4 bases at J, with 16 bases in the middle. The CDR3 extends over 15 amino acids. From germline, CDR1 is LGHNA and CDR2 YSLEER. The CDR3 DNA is TGCGCCAGCAGCCCCTCGTGGAGTGAGACCTATGGCTACACCTTC. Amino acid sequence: CASSPSWSETYGYTF.

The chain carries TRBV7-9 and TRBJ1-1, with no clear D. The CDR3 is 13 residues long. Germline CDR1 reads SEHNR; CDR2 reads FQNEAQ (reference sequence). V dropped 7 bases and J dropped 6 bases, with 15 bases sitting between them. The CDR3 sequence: CASIPEGAAEAFF. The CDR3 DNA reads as TGTGCCAGCATCCCGGAGGGCGCCGCTGAAGCTTTCTTT. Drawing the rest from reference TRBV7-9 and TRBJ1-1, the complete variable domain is DTGVSQNPRHKITKRGQNVTFRCDPISEHNRLYWYRQTLGQGPEFLTYFQNEAQLEKSRLLSDRFSAERPKGSFSTLEIQRTEQGDSAMYLCASIPEGAAEAFFGQGTRLTVV.

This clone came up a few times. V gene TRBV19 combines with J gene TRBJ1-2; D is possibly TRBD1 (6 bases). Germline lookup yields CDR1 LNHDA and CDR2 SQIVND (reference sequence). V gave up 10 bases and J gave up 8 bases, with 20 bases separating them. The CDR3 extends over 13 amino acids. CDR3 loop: CATRQESFQGYTF. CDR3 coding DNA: TGTGCCACCAGACAGGAAAGCTTTCAGGGCTACACCTTC.